This T cell receptor (beta chain) was profiled in a study of CD8 T cells in ankylosing spondylitis. Findings and caveats of the study: There was reportedly significant enrichment of clones that were disease-linked in matched ankylosing spondylitis synovial fluid. Seemingly characteristic of ankylosing spondylitis blood was a TCR beta motif consisting of about 8 highly homologous variants. Earlier reports found some motif variants in synovial fluid and blood in reactive arthritis.

TCRdb analysed the 5' RACE reads with MiXCR anew, one entry per CDR3 protein. The sample lists about 220,000 distinct CDR3 sequences; around 16% were seen once. The CDR3 runs 14 residues. The germline gives CDR1 MNHNS, CDR2 SASEGT. A few counts support this clonotype. Antigen specificity is unknown. One junction end does not reproduce the germline sequence, and a read error may be involved. The J gene is TRBJ2-5, the V gene TRBV6-1; D gene uncertain. The TCR sequence derives from a male donor with ankylosing spondylitis. The sample consisted of blood, either unsorted or a sorted T cell fraction (not recorded which). CDR3 in DNA: TGTGCCAGCAGTGAACTGGTGCCCGTCTATACCCTGTACTTC. Translating gives CASSELVPVYTLYF.